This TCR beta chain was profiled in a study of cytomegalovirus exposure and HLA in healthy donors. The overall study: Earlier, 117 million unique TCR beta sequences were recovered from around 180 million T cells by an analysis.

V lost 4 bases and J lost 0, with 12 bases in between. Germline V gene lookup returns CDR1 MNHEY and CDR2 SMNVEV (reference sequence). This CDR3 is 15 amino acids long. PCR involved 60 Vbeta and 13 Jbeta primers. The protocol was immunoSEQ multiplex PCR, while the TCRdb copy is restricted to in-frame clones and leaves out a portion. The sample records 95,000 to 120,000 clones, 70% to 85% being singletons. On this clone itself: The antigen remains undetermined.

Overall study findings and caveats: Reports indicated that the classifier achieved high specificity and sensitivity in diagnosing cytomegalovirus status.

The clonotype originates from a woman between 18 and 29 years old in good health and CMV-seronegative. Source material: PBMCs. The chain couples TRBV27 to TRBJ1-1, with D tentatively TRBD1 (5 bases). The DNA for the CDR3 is TGTGCCAGCAGTTACCAGGGAAGGTTGAACACTGAAGCTTTCTTT. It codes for CASSYQGRLNTEAFF.